This T cell receptor beta chain was retrieved from a study of T cell responses to AZD1222 COVID-19 vaccine. About the study: Second-dose intervals of approximately 4 or approximately 12 weeks were pooled.

Profiled with immunoSEQ multiplex PCR; TCRdb holds only in-frame clones, not every one. The sample shows 110,000 or so clones, around 84% of them seen only once. J lost 5 bases, V lost 5 bases, and 3 bases had no gene match. This CDR3 contains 13 residues. CDR1 is LNHDA, CDR2 SQIVND, per germline (reference sequence). Study observations and caveats: Donors skewed white British and female; clonal diversity was possibly underestimated. Close to half of all spike-specific TCRs reportedly target regions of the variants that are unmutated. Baseline serology detected seropositivity in only five or six AZD1222 recipients.

With respect to this clone: Its antigen remains unidentified.

The sample consisted of peripheral blood, taken on day 0 of AZD1222 vaccination. The chain employs TRBV19 and TRBJ1-5; 7 bases line up with TRBD1. This receptor was identified in an adult in good health. The CDR3 DNA reads as TGTGCCAGTAGTCCGCAGGGGGATCAGCCCCAGCATTTT. The encoded protein is CASSPQGDQPQHF. Drawing the rest from reference TRBV19 and TRBJ1-5, the complete variable domain is DGGITQSPKYLFRKEGQNVTLSCEQNLNHDAMYWYRQDPGQGLRLIYYSQIVNDFQKGDIAEGYSVSREKKESFPLTVTSAQKNPTAFYLCASSPQGDQPQHFGDGTRLSIL.